The T cell receptor (beta chain) under discussion was sequenced for a study of blood T cell repertoires in COVID-19. Study-level background: Collection of acute and convalescent COVID-19 samples took place in the United States, Italy and Spain. Sample material is recorded as cDNA or gDNA derived from T cells, B-cell-depleted T cells, or PBMCs.

Per the authors' pipeline: Nucleated cell number was recorded as an estimate derived from reference gene primer amplification. Profiled with immunoSEQ multiplex PCR; TCRdb holds only in-frame clones, not every one. That table furnishes V, J and clone size, whereas the DNA furnished D and trimming. The sample lists about 190,000 clones; about 88% were seen once. The J segment lost 3 bases and the V segment lost 3 bases, leaving 5 bases of the junction unmatched. This CDR3 has 15 amino acids. Germline V CDR1 and CDR2: LNHDA, SQIVND (reference sequence). Sequencing was carried out using peripheral blood. The sequence was obtained from a man aged 30 to 45 with acute or convalescent COVID-19. This chain links TRBV19 with TRBJ2-7, with 10 positions matching TRBD1. CDR3 DNA sequence: TGTGCCAGTAGTATGACGGGACAGGGGATCTACGAGCAGTACTTC. Translating gives CASSMTGQGIYEQYF.